Here is one T cell receptor (beta chain) with its context. Antigen unknown. The data belong to a study of T-cell memory formation after mild COVID-19. Study-wide results and limits: Shrinking CD4+ clones resided mostly in CM and EM, and CD8+ ones in EMRA. CD4+ bias marked clones expanding day 15 to 37, unlike balanced contracting clones.

TCRdb re-analysed the 5' RACE reads in MiXCR, keeping a single row per CDR3 protein. The table has about 340,000 distinct CDR3 sequences, roughly 15% seen once. J was trimmed by 2 bases and V by 5 bases; bases with no gene match: 5. The CDR3 runs to 13 residues. CDR1 and CDR2 (germline): SQVTM, ANQGSEA. V and J are TRBV29-1 and TRBJ1-1, with 7 bases aligning to TRBD1. The source is a man aged 18-30 years who had mild COVID-19 (a few samples of this study predate the infection). Cell type and time point are not known. The sample taken for sequencing was PBMCs or a T cell subset sorted from them (not recorded which). The CDR3, as DNA: TGCAGCGTTCCGGGACAGACAAACACTGAAGCTTTCTTT. Protein: CSVPGQTNTEAFF.